This T cell receptor beta chain was profiled in a study of Tregs in tolerant kidney transplant recipients. General study findings and limits: Validation in larger populations is needed because few patients were studied.

Some clones are missing from TCRdb's copy, which holds only in-frame ones; the method was immunoSEQ multiplex PCR. The table lists about 15,000 clones, over 85% of them singletons. Trimming took off 6 bases at V and 7 bases at J, with 16 bases between the two ends. Germline CDR1 reads SNHLY; CDR2 reads FYNNEI. The CDR3 runs to 14 residues. For this clone: Its target is unknown.

Material for sequencing was CD8+ T cells from blood. The TCR sequence derives from a human donor in good health. This chain uses TRBV2 with TRBJ1-5, with TRBD1 as a possible D gene (6 bases). CDR3 loop: CASSLGGGAQPQHF. The CDR3 DNA follows: TGTGCCAGCAGCTTAGGCGGGGGGGCCCAGCCCCAGCATTTT.